The rows below give T cell receptor beta chains drawn from one sample of a study of blood T cell repertoires in COVID-19. Libraries were prepared by immunoSEQ multiplex PCR; TCRdb keeps only in-frame clonotypes and omits some of them. Among about 390,000 clones listed, approximately 87% were seen once. Sequencing was carried out using peripheral blood. The receptor set was obtained from a woman between 55 and 75 years old with COVID-19, enrolled during active disease. Both conserved end residues are part of each CDR3. The order of the fields is V gene, J gene, CDR3 length, CDR3 protein.

v_call: TRBV12-3/TRBV12-4; j_call: TRBJ1-1; cdr3_length: 13; cdr3_aa: CASREAGGSRAFF
v_call: TRBV6-5; j_call: TRBJ2-6; cdr3_length: 15; cdr3_aa: CASRRLPAGANVLTF
v_call: TRBV6-5; j_call: TRBJ1-2; cdr3_length: 13; cdr3_aa: CASSTGHGYGYTF
v_call: TRBV6-5; j_call: TRBJ1-3; cdr3_length: 13; cdr3_aa: CATLAYSGNTIYF
v_call: TRBV4-2; j_call: TRBJ2-2; cdr3_length: 17; cdr3_aa: CASSQNLPGGPNGELFF
v_call: TRBV18; j_call: TRBJ1-3; cdr3_length: 14; cdr3_aa: CASSPQGLGNTIYF
v_call: TRBV19; j_call: TRBJ2-3; cdr3_length: 13; cdr3_aa: CASSIAEADTQYF
v_call: TRBV7-2; j_call: TRBJ2-1; cdr3_length: 15; cdr3_aa: CASSLASGGAGEQFF
v_call: TRBV11-2; j_call: TRBJ2-5; cdr3_length: 14; cdr3_aa: CASSRGEVRETQYF
v_call: TRBV6-6; j_call: TRBJ2-5; cdr3_length: 14; cdr3_aa: CASSQNQGQETQYF
v_call: TRBV27; j_call: TRBJ1-6; cdr3_length: 15; cdr3_aa: CASGFRQGRNSPLHF
v_call: TRBV6-5; j_call: TRBJ2-1; cdr3_length: 16; cdr3_aa: CASSYSSPGGYNEQFF
v_call: TRBV28; j_call: TRBJ1-2; cdr3_length: 14; cdr3_aa: CASGTALQNYGYTF
v_call: TRBV7-3; j_call: TRBJ1-1; cdr3_length: 13; cdr3_aa: CASSPTGPTGAFF
v_call: TRBV7-2; j_call: TRBJ2-1; cdr3_length: 16; cdr3_aa: CASSPTSRGTYNEQFF
v_call: TRBV7-2; j_call: TRBJ1-1; cdr3_length: 14; cdr3_aa: CASSPRLGNTEAFF
v_call: TRBV7-6; j_call: TRBJ2-3; cdr3_length: 15; cdr3_aa: CASSPGLSTTDTQYF
v_call: TRBV24-1; j_call: TRBJ2-2; cdr3_length: 17; cdr3_aa: CATSDSGTGGNTGELFF
v_call: TRBV5-8; j_call: TRBJ1-1; cdr3_length: 15; cdr3_aa: CASSDWTAGNTEAFF
v_call: TRBV19; j_call: TRBJ1-5; cdr3_length: 14; cdr3_aa: CASSRDRYNQPQHF
v_call: TRBV5-5; j_call: TRBJ2-7; cdr3_length: 12; cdr3_aa: CASSGTGYEQYF
v_call: TRBV2; j_call: TRBJ1-6; cdr3_length: 14; cdr3_aa: CASSWDRGNSPLHF
v_call: TRBV6-1; j_call: TRBJ1-1; cdr3_length: 14; cdr3_aa: CASSEGQGAAEAFF
v_call: TRBV2; j_call: TRBJ1-1; cdr3_length: 14; cdr3_aa: CASSEQGQNTEAFF
v_call: TRBV19; j_call: TRBJ2-7; cdr3_length: 15; cdr3_aa: CASMGQRGETYEQYF
v_call: TRBV5-4; j_call: TRBJ2-2; cdr3_length: 16; cdr3_aa: CASSLGGGRNTGELFF
v_call: TRBV11-2; j_call: TRBJ1-2; cdr3_length: 14; cdr3_aa: CASSPRDRVHGYTF
v_call: TRBV2; j_call: TRBJ1-5; cdr3_length: 15; cdr3_aa: CASSEESAGNQPQHF
v_call: TRBV5-6; j_call: TRBJ1-1; cdr3_length: 14; cdr3_aa: CASRLQGWNTEAFF